This T cell receptor beta chain was sequenced for a study of blood T cell repertoires in COVID-19 (dated by TCRdb to 2020 to 2022). Regarding the study in general: Samples covering the acute and convalescent phases of COVID-19 were provided by collaborators in the United States, Italy and Spain. Sample metadata almost always included a de-identified subject ID, COVID-19 status, age in years and sex. A freely available public database, intended as a resource for researchers studying the immune response to SARS-CoV-2, is where the repertoires were released. Deeply sampled blood TCRbeta repertoires from subjects exposed to, actively infected with, or recovered from COVID-19 were included in the dataset. Where available, HLA class I and class II types were taken from metadata supplied by the sample provider and were not determined by assay-based typing. The samples were drawn from the first 160 participants of the ongoing ImmuneRACE study and from roughly 1,300 subjects provided by 6 global collaborators. The material from the prospective study consisted of cDNA or gDNA derived from T cells, B-cell-depleted T cells, or PBMCs. Points the paper makes about the study in general: The amount of clinical and demographic metadata varied by source and participant and was provided uncurated.

Of note for this clone: Its recognized antigen is unknown. Base qualities are missing; no much larger clone stands one base away.

The CDR3 runs 13 amino acids, cysteine and phenylalanine included. The kept DNA is CDR3 alone, 39 bases in frame from the first base. The junction carries 4 bases between V and J, which are trimmed by 1 base and 0 bases respectively. CDR1 LGHDT and CDR2 YNNKEL are derived from the germline V gene (reference sequence). TCRbeta CDR3 regions were amplified from genomic DNA using the immunoSEQ Assay, a bias-controlled multiplex PCR. The paper's data handling went like this. Nucleated cell counts per sample were estimated from amplification of reference gene primers within the assay. To quantify the absolute abundance of each unique TCRbeta CDR3 rearrangement, sequence reads were collapsed and filtered. For each sample, productive Simpson clonality was calculated as the square root of Simpson's diversity index across productive rearrangements. TCRdb re-hosts the immuneACCESS table, in-frame sequences only. Its copies lack some clones; in the studies checked, an unresolved V gene accounts for under half of them, and the cause for the rest is not known. The D gene and trimming were derived from the DNA, and the V and J assignments and clone size from that table. In this sample the table shows about 55,000 clones, about 85% of which occur a single time. The ten largest clones capture approximately 15% of the sample.

Each collaborating institution followed its own protocols to collect whole blood in K2EDTA tubes. For TCRbeta analysis, collaborator samples were shipped as frozen whole blood, as isolated PBMCs, or as DNA extracted from either sample type. Sequencing was performed on peripheral blood. This receptor chain uses TRBV3-1 (or the pseudogene TRBV3-2) and TRBJ2-7; too little of a D gene remains to name it. The sequence was obtained from a human donor in a cohort sampled during active COVID-19. The DNA is as follows: TGTGCCAGCAGCCAAGCCAGCTCCTACGAGCAGTACTTC. Its protein is CASSQASSYEQYF.